This passage covers 5 T cell receptor beta chains from one sample sequenced in a study of cytomegalovirus exposure and HLA in healthy donors (dated by TCRdb to about 2017). The protocol used for the library was the immunoSEQ multiplex PCR assay. A mixture of 60 forward primers for TCR Vbeta segments and 13 reverse primers for TCR Jbeta segments was used in the multiplex PCR. This is the immuneACCESS table as TCRdb keeps it, with only in-frame sequences that have V and J called. A part of the clones is gone; compared with another copy, unresolved V genes explain less than half, and the rest is unexplained. The sample table lists about 200,000 clones, roughly 80% of them with a count of one. Together, the top ten hold 2% to 2.5% of the sample. Material for sequencing was PBMCs. Receptors originate from a young woman in good health and CMV-seropositive.

The chain carries TRBV7-9 and TRBJ1-1; D remains ambiguous. V was pared by 7 bases and J by 1 base, with 10 bases between. There are 13 residues in the CDR3. The germline V gene encodes CDR1 SEHNR and CDR2 FQNEAQ (reference sequence). DNA of the CDR3: TGTGCCAGCATCAAAATAGCGAACACTGAAGCTTTCTTT. Encoded protein: CASIKIANTEAFF.

The chain has TRBV9 and TRBJ2-7; TRBD1 aligns across 8 bases. The CDR3 runs 17 residues. CDR1 SGDLS and CDR2 YYNGEE come from the germline V gene. With V trimmed by 0 bases and J by 0 bases, 8 bases remained unmatched. The CDR3 DNA reads TGTGCCAGCAGCGTAGCTCCCCAGGGGGCGGGCTCCTACGAGCAGTACTTC. The encoded protein is CASSVAPQGAGSYEQYF. Based on the CDR3 plus reference TRBV9 and TRBJ2-7, the full variable domain is DSGVTQTPKHLITATGQRVTLRCSPRSGDLSVYWYQQSLDQGLQFLIQYYNGEERAKGNILERFSAQQFPDLHSELNLSSLELGDSALYFCASSVAPQGAGSYEQYFGPGTRLTVT.

The genes are TRBV7-9 and TRBJ1-1; no reliable D call. Trimming removed 2 bases at V and 6 bases at J, with 13 bases between. CDR1 is SEHNR, CDR2 FQNEAQ, per germline (reference sequence). The CDR3 is made up of 14 amino acids. As DNA, the CDR3 is TGTGCCAGCAGCTTATTAGTCCCCGTAGCTGAAGCTTTCTTT. Protein product: CASSLLVPVAEAFF.

The genes are TRBV28 and TRBJ2-6; 10 bases match TRBD1. Germline loops: CDR1 MDHEN, CDR2 SYDVKM. The CDR3 sequence is 17 residues long. Trimming cost V 6 bases and J 0 bases; bases outside gene matches: 5. CDR3 protein: CASRDWTGGSGANVLTF. The CDR3 bases are TGTGCCAGCAGGGACTGGACAGGGGGCTCTGGGGCCAACGTCCTGACTTTC.

This clone was seen more than once but under ten times. J is TRBJ1-2 and V is TRBV4-2; D remains ambiguous. The CDR3 covers 14 residues. The V gene lost 0 bases and the J gene lost 4 bases, with 9 bases spanning the gap. Germline values: CDR1 LGHNA, CDR2 YNFKEQ. The CDR3 DNA reads TGTGCCAGCAGCCAAGAGGCACAGAGCTATGGCTACACCTTC. Its protein is CASSQEAQSYGYTF.